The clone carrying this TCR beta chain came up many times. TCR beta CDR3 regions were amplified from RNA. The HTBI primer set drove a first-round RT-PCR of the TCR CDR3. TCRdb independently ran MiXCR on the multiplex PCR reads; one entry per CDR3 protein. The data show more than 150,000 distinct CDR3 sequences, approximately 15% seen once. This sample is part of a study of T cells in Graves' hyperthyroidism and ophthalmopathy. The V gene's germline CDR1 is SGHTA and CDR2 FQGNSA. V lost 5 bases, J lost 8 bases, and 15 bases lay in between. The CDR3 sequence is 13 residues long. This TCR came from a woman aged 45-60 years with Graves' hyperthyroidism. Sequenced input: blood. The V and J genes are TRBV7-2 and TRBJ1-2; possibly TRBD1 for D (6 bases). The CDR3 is CASSENRVGGYTF. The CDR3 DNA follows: TGTGCCAGCAGCGAAAACAGGGTCGGAGGCTACACCTTC.